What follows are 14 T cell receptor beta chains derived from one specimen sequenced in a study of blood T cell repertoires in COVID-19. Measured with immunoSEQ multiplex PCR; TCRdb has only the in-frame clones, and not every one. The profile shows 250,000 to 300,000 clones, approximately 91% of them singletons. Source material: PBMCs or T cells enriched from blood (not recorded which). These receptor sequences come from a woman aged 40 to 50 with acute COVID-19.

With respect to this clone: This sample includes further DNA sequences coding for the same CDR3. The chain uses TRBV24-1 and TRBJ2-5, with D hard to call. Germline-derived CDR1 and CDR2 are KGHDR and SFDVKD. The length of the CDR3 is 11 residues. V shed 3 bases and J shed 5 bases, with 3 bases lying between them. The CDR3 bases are TGTGCCACCAGTGATCGGGAGACCCAGTACTTC. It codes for CATSDRETQYF.

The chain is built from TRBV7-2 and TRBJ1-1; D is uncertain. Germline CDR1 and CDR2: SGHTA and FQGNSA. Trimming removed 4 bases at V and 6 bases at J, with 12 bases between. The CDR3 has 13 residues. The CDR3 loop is CASSSSRGAEAFF. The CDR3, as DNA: TGTGCCAGCAGCTCTTCGCGCGGCGCTGAAGCTTTCTTT.

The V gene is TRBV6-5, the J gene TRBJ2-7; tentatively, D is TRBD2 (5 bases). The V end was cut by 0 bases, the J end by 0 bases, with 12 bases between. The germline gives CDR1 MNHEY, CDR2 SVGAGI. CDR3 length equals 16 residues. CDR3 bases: TGTGCCAGCAGTTACTCAGCGGTACAGATCTCCTACGAGCAGTACTTC. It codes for CASSYSAVQISYEQYF.

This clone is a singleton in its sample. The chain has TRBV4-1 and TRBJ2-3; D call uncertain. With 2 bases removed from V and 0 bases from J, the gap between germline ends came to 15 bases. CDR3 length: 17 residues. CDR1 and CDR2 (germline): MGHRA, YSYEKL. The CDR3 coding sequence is TGCGCCAGCAGCCAAAACCCCGCGCGCTCTAGCACAGATACGCAGTATTTT. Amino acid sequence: CASSQNPARSSTDTQYF.

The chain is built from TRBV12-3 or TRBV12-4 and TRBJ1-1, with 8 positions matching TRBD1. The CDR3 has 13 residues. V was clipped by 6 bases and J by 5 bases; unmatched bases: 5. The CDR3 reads CASRIQGVTEAFF. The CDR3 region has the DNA TGTGCCAGCAGGATACAGGGGGTTACTGAAGCTTTCTTT.

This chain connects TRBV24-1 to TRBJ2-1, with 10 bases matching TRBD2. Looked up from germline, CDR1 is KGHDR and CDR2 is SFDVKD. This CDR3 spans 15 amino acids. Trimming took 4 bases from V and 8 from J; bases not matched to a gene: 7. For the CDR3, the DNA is TGTGCCACCAGTGACATAGCGGGAGGTAAAGATGAGCAGTTCTTC. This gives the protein CATSDIAGGKDEQFF.

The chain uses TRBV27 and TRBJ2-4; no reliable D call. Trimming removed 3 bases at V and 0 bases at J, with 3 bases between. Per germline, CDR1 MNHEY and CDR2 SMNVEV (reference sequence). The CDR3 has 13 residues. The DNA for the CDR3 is TGTGCCAGCAGTTTCGGAGCCAAAAACATTCAGTACTTC. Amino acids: CASSFGAKNIQYF.

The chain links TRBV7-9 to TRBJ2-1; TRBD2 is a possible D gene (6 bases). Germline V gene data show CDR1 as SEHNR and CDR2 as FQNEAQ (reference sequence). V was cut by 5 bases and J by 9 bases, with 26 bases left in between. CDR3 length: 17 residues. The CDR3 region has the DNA TGTGCCAGCAGCCGGTCTCGGTCGGGACTCCCACGAGGTGAGCAGTTCTTC. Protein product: CASSRSRSGLPRGEQFF.

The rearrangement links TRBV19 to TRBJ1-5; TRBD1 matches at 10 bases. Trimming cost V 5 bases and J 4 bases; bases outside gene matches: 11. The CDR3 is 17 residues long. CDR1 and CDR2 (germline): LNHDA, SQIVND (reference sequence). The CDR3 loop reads CASSGPRTGGFNQPQHF. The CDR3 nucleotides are TGTGCCAGTAGTGGCCCTCGGACAGGGGGATTTAATCAGCCCCAGCATTTT.

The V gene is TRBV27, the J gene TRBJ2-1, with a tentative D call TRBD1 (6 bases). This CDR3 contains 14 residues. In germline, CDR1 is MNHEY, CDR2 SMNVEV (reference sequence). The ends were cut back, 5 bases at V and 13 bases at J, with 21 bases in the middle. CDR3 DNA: TGTGCCAGCAGTCCGGGACAATGGGCTCTGGATCAGTTCTTC. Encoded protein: CASSPGQWALDQFF.

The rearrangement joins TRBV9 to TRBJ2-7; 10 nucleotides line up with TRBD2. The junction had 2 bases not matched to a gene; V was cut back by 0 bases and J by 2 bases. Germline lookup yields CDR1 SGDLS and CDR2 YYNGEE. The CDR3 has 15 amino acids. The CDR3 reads CASSVGTSGTYEQYF. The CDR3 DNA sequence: TGTGCCAGCAGCGTAGGCACTAGCGGGACCTACGAGCAGTACTTC.

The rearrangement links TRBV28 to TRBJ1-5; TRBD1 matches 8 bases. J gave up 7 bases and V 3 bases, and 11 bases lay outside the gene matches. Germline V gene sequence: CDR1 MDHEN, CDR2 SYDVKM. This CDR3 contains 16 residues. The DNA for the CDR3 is TGTGCCAGCAGTTTCCAGGGGGCCCCGAATGGCCAGCCCCAGCATTTT. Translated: CASSFQGAPNGQPQHF. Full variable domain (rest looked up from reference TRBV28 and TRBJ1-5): DVKVTQSSRYLVKRTGEKVFLECVQDMDHENMFWYRQDPGLGLRLIYFSYDVKMKEKGDIPEGYSVSREKKERFSLILESASTNQTSMYLCASSFQGAPNGQPQHFGDGTRLSIL.

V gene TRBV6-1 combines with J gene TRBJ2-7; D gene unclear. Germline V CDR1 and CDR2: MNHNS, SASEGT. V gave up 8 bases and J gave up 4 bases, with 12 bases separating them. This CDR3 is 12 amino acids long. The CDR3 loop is CASGDIRYEQYF. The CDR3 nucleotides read TGTGCCAGCGGCGACATACGATACGAGCAGTACTTC.

Here the CDR3 reads CASSSGGVNIQYF. The CDR3 nucleotides read TGTGCCAGCAGTTCAGGGGGCGTTAACATTCAGTACTTC. The rearrangement links TRBV5-8 to TRBJ2-4, with 8 nucleotides matching TRBD1. Trimming removed 5 bases from V and 7 bases from J; junction bases left unmatched: 5. The CDR3 extends over 13 amino acids. Germline lookup yields CDR1 SGHTS and CDR2 YDEGEE.